A single sample is the source of the 16 T cell receptor beta chains below, sequenced in a study of T cells in localized non-small cell lung cancer. Generated by immunoSEQ multiplex PCR, the TCRdb table keeps only in-frame clones and is missing some. Of roughly 17,000 clones detected, 80% to 90% appear once; the ten largest clones hold approximately 4%. The specimen comprised peripheral blood, sampled before any cancer treatment. These receptor sequences come from a male donor older than 55 with stage II squamous cell lung carcinoma.

This clone was counted a few times. V is TRBV2 and J is TRBJ1-5, with D uncertain. This CDR3 has 14 amino acids. The germline V gene has CDR1 SNHLY and CDR2 FYNNEI. Trimming cost V 4 bases and J 10 bases, with 17 bases left between them. CDR3 nucleotide sequence: TGTGCCAGCAGTGGAATGGTCGCCACCCAACCCCAGCATTTT. It specifies CASSGMVATQPQHF.

The rearrangement uses TRBV10-3 and TRBJ2-7; 10 bases match TRBD1. J was trimmed by 5 bases and V by 7 bases; bases with no gene match: 5. The CDR3 length is 13 residues. Germline V CDR1 and CDR2: ENHRY, SYGVKD. CDR3 region: CAIKKTGGDEQYF. CDR3 nucleotides: TGTGCCATCAAAAAGACAGGGGGCGACGAGCAGTACTTC.

The CDR3 here is CASGLVLGQSNEQFF. As DNA, the CDR3 is TGTGCTAGTGGTTTGGTATTGGGGCAGTCCAATGAGCAGTTCTTC. The chain joins TRBV12-5 to TRBJ2-1; tentative D call: TRBD1 (5 bases). The CDR3 is made up of 15 amino acids. The germline V and J ends were trimmed by 0 bases and 6 bases, with 12 bases remaining between them. CDR1 LGHNT and CDR2 FRNRAP come from the germline V gene.

J is TRBJ1-2 and V is TRBV27, with D possibly matching TRBD1 (5 bases). The CDR3 contains 17 residues. The germline V gene encodes CDR1 MNHEY and CDR2 SMNVEV (reference sequence). The germline V and J ends were trimmed by 6 bases and 2 bases, with 22 bases remaining between them. In DNA form, the CDR3 reads TGTGCCAGCAGGGACCTCGTTGTCGGAGGGGCCAACTATGGCTACACCTTC. It codes for CASRDLVVGGANYGYTF.

The CDR3 is CASSSGLYTWNEQFF. CDR3 nucleotides: TGTGCCAGCAGCTCGGGACTATATACTTGGAATGAGCAGTTCTTC. This chain connects TRBV7-2 to TRBJ2-1; 7 bases are a match to TRBD2. Germline CDR1 is SGHTA and CDR2 is FQGNSA. This CDR3 is built from 15 residues. V lost 4 bases to trimming and J lost 7 bases; unmatched junction nucleotides: 10.

This chain links TRBV7-9 with TRBJ1-1, with D unresolved. V was pared by 0 bases and J by 3 bases, with 11 bases between. The CDR3 is 15 amino acids. The germline CDR1 and CDR2 sequences are SEHNR and FQNEAQ (reference sequence). The CDR3 region has the DNA TGTGCCAGCAGCTTAGCTCGGGTTGGCGACACTGAAGCTTTCTTT. It codes for CASSLARVGDTEAFF.

The chain employs TRBV2 and TRBJ2-7; 7 bases are shared with TRBD1. V shed 8 bases, J shed 1 base, and the junction held 5 bases outside the gene matches. CDR3 length equals 13 residues. Germline assignment: CDR1 SNHLY and CDR2 FYNNEI. The CDR3 spells CASGQGVSYEQYF. CDR3 in DNA: TGTGCCAGCGGCCAGGGGGTTTCCTACGAGCAGTACTTC. Filled out from reference TRBV2 and TRBJ2-7, the complete variable domain reads EPEVTQTPSHQVTQMGQEVILRCVPISNHLYFYWYRQILGQKVEFLVSFYNNEISEKSEIFDDQFSVERPDGSNFTLKIRSTKLEDSAMYFCASGQGVSYEQYFGPGTRLTVT.

This rearrangement joins TRBV6-1 to TRBJ2-6; D is undetermined. V dropped 5 bases and J dropped 0 bases, with 8 bases sitting between them. CDR1 MNHNS and CDR2 SASEGT come from the germline V gene. There are 15 residues in the CDR3. The CDR3 region has the DNA TGTGCCAGCAGTATACTACCCTCTGGGGCCAACGTCCTGACTTTC. It is translated as CASSILPSGANVLTF.

This sequence joins TRBV18 and TRBJ1-1; no firm D call. With 1 base removed from V and 4 bases from J, the gap between germline ends came to 7 bases. The germline V gene encodes CDR1 KGHSH and CDR2 LQKENI. CDR3 size: 13 residues. The CDR3 spells CASSPLAGTEAFF. The CDR3 bases are TGTGCCAGCTCACCACTCGCTGGCACTGAAGCTTTCTTT.

The chain links TRBV2 to TRBJ1-2; 9 bases align to TRBD1. The CDR3 extends over 15 amino acids. In germline, CDR1 is SNHLY, CDR2 FYNNEI. With 5 bases clipped from V and 6 bases from J, the junction kept 10 bases outside the gene matches. CDR3 sequence: CASSLIAGTGHGYTF. CDR3 DNA sequence: TGTGCCAGCAGTTTAATCGCCGGGACAGGGCATGGCTACACCTTC.

The chain employs TRBV6-1 and TRBJ2-5; the D gene is possibly TRBD2 (7 bases). In germline, CDR1 is MNHNS, CDR2 SASEGT. The V gene lost 1 base and the J gene lost 5 bases, with 11 bases spanning the gap. The CDR3 contains 14 residues. CDR3 in DNA: TGTGCCAGCAGTGAAGTCAGGGGAGGGGAGACCCAGTACTTC. Translating it yields CASSEVRGGETQYF.

V and J are TRBV2 and TRBJ1-2; D may be TRBD1 (5 bases). The CDR3 loop spans 13 amino acids. The ends were cut back, 6 bases at V and 4 bases at J, with 12 bases in the middle. Germline V CDR1 and CDR2: SNHLY, FYNNEI. The CDR3 DNA sequence: TGTGCCAGCAGGGGGCCCAGCGGCTATGGCTACACCTTC. Translation: CASRGPSGYGYTF.

J is TRBJ1-5 and V is TRBV27; D is perhaps TRBD1 (5 bases). Germline loops: CDR1 MNHEY, CDR2 SMNVEV (reference sequence). Trimming shortened V by 2 bases and J by 7 bases, and 12 bases separated the two germline ends. The CDR3 has 14 amino acids. CDR3 residues: CASSLRGEGQPQHF. Written as DNA, the CDR3 is TGTGCCAGCAGTTTAAGGGGAGAAGGGCAGCCCCAGCATTTT.

The gene calls are TRBV4-1 and TRBJ2-2; D is perhaps TRBD1 (7 bases). The CDR3 spans 17 residues. Germline loops: CDR1 MGHRA, CDR2 YSYEKL. V was pared by 4 bases and J by 0 bases, with 15 bases between. The CDR3 spells CASSPGAGGANTGELFF. The CDR3 coding sequence is TGCGCCAGCAGCCCGGGGGCAGGGGGAGCGAACACCGGGGAGCTGTTTTTT.

This clone has just one count. V is TRBV27 and J is TRBJ2-7; 11 bases agree with TRBD2. The germline V gene has CDR1 MNHEY and CDR2 SMNVEV (reference sequence). CDR3 length equals 18 residues. J lost 8 bases, V lost 0 bases, and 15 bases had no gene match. In DNA, the CDR3 is TGTGCCAGCAGTTTATCGATGGAATTTAGCGGGAGGGGCGCCAAGCAGTACTTC. This gives the protein CASSLSMEFSGRGAKQYF.

This clone showed up just a few times. The chain joins TRBV5-6 to TRBJ2-5; the D is unclear. Per germline, CDR1 SGHDT and CDR2 YYEEEE. There are 15 residues in the CDR3. Trimming removed 5 bases at V and 3 bases at J, with 17 bases between. The chain's CDR3 is CASSLVGAIKETQYF. In DNA form, the CDR3 reads TGTGCCAGCAGTCTTGTCGGAGCCATAAAAGAGACCCAGTACTTC.